This T cell receptor (beta chain) was documented in a study of neurological immune-mediated disorders. Regarding this clonotype: Its antigen remains unidentified.

For sorted libraries, the input was approximately 1 million CD4+ or CD8+ T cells. Study-wide results and limits: The study found the most TCR clonal expansion in HTLV-1-associated myelopathy and the least in multiple sclerosis, below healthy controls.

The germline V and J ends were trimmed by 8 bases and 7 bases, with 11 bases remaining between them. The V gene's germline CDR1 is SEHNR and CDR2 FQNEAQ (reference sequence). The CDR3 covers 12 residues. With 10-nucleotide random UMIs, 5'RACE was used to make the cDNA. TCRdb itself ran the 5' RACE reads through MiXCR, one entry per CDR3 protein. The data show roughly 39,000 distinct CDR3 sequences, with 4.8% seen just once and around 9% held by the top ten. What was sequenced was CD4+ T cells from blood. This clonotype originated in a man between 18 and 35 years old in good health. V usage is TRBV7-9 and J usage is TRBJ2-2; D is undetermined. CDR3 nucleotides: TGTGCCAGCTCGAGGTGGGACGGGGAGCTGTTTTTT. It encodes CASSRWDGELFF. The entire variable domain, with the rest obtained from reference TRBV7-9 and TRBJ2-2, is as follows: DTGVSQNPRHKITKRGQNVTFRCDPISEHNRLYWYRQTLGQGPEFLTYFQNEAQLEKSRLLSDRFSAERPKGSFSTLEIQRTEQGDSAMYLCASSRWDGELFFGEGSRLTVL.